This entry lists 4 T cell receptor beta chains sequenced from one sample in a study of T cells in Graves' hyperthyroidism and ophthalmopathy. RNA transcripts provided the source from which TCR beta CDR3 regions were amplified. HTBI primers were the set used in a first-round RT-PCR of the TCR CDR3. A single record per CDR3 protein comes from TCRdb applying MiXCR to the multiplex PCR reads. The table has some 350,000 distinct CDR3 sequences, about 15% seen once; the top ten hold about 21%. The sequencing input was blood. These receptors came from an older woman with Graves' ophthalmopathy.

The chain employs TRBV19 and TRBJ2-7; D call uncertain. V lost 7 bases to trimming and J lost 7 bases, with 17 bases between them. Germline V CDR1 and CDR2: LNHDA, SQIVND (reference sequence). This CDR3 has 13 residues. CDR3 sequence reads: CASTRGLGSEQYF. The DNA of the CDR3 is TGTGCCAGTACCAGAGGTCTGGGGTCAGAGCAGTACTTC.

Only a few counts were recorded for this clonotype. The V gene is TRBV29-1, the J gene TRBJ2-3; D gene ambiguous. Looked up from germline, CDR1 is SQVTM and CDR2 is ANQGSEA. The CDR3 has 12 residues. The germline V and J ends were trimmed by 4 bases and 0 bases, with 5 bases remaining between them. In nucleotides, the CDR3 is TGCAGCGTTGTGACTAGCACAGATACGCAGTATTTT. This translates into CSVVTSTDTQYF.

As to this clonotype: Being one base from a much bigger clone, this may be a read error. The chain couples TRBV7-2 to TRBJ1-2; D remains unclear. This CDR3 has 14 amino acids. The germline gives CDR1 SGHTA, CDR2 FQGNSA. The CDR3 region has the DNA TGTGCCAGCAGCTTAGCAGGCAGTAATAATGGCTACAACTTC. It is translated as CASSLAGSNNGYNF.

This clonotype has at least ten counts. V and J are TRBV5-1 and TRBJ2-1; 11 nucleotides match TRBD2. V shed 1 base, J shed 8 bases, and the junction held 5 bases outside the gene matches. This CDR3 is 15 amino acids long. The germline V gene encodes CDR1 SGHRS and CDR2 YFSETQ. DNA of the CDR3: TGCGCCAGCAGCTTGCTAACTAGCGGGAGTCATGAGCAGTTCTTC. This gives the protein CASSLLTSGSHEQFF.